Listed here are 21 T cell receptor beta chains from one sample, sequenced in a study of shared clonotypes between healthy human individuals (dated by TCRdb to 2018 to 2021). Receptors were amplified or captured by the immunoSEQ multiplex PCR assay. Drawn from immuneACCESS, this table holds only the in-frame rearrangements with V and J called that TCRdb kept. Clones are partly lost; checked studies trace under half to an unresolved V gene and leave the rest unexplained. This sample is represented by roughly 1,500,000 clones; 95% to 99% of them were singletons. The top ten clones comprise roughly 0.4% of the sample. Sequenced: naive CD4+ T cells sorted from blood. The sample's cell subset or site, from its label and the paper: CD45RA+ positively selected. The receptors shown here come from a man aged 25-40 years in good health.

This rearrangement joins TRBV28 to TRBJ2-7, with 10 bases matching TRBD1. The length of the CDR3 is 15 residues. V trimming: 6 bases; J trimming: 3 bases; junction bases outside the gene matches: 8. Germline values: CDR1 MDHEN, CDR2 SYDVKM. The CDR3 loop reads CASSHQGTGVYEQYF. The DNA for the CDR3 is TGTGCCAGCAGCCACCAGGGGACAGGGGTCTACGAGCAGTACTTC.

The rearrangement uses TRBV9 and TRBJ2-1; 9 bases line up with TRBD1. Trimming at V came to 2 bases and at J to 8 bases, leaving 8 bases not matched to a gene. The length of the CDR3 is 15 residues. The germline V gene has CDR1 SGDLS and CDR2 YYNGEE. This chain's CDR3 is CASSVTGTGFDEQFF. CDR3 in DNA: TGTGCCAGCAGCGTCACAGGGACAGGGTTCGATGAGCAGTTCTTC.

CDR3 protein: CASSPRIGTGPHEQYF. The CDR3 DNA follows: TGTGCCAGCAGCCCCCGGATAGGGACAGGGCCCCACGAGCAGTACTTC. The rearrangement uses TRBV14 and TRBJ2-7, with TRBD1 identical over 9 bases. Losses at the gene ends were 4 bases for V and 5 bases for J; bases not matched to a gene: 12. The germline V gene encodes CDR1 SGHDN and CDR2 FVKESK. This CDR3 region has 16 residues.

V gene TRBV5-1 combines with J gene TRBJ2-7; D gene ambiguous. This CDR3 has 18 residues. CDR1 is SGHRS, CDR2 YFSETQ, per germline. Between the trimmed V and J ends, which lost 1 base and 8 bases, there was a span of 28 bases. CDR3 loop: CASSLFPLEPELLRQQYF. For the CDR3, the DNA is TGCGCCAGCAGCTTGTTTCCGTTAGAACCTGAGCTCTTAAGGCAGCAGTACTTC.

This chain joins TRBV6-1 and TRBJ2-7; no clear D. Germline V gene lookup returns CDR1 MNHNS and CDR2 SASEGT. This CDR3 is built from 14 residues. V was cut by 2 bases and J by 3 bases, with 11 bases left in between. CDR3 amino acids: CASSESPRYYEQYF. The CDR3 nucleotides are TGTGCCAGCAGTGAAAGCCCCCGATACTACGAGCAGTACTTC.

J is TRBJ2-1 and V is TRBV14, with 8 bases that match TRBD2. CDR1 and CDR2 from the germline V gene are SGHDN and FVKESK. The V gene end was trimmed by 1 base and the J gene end by 11 bases; junction bases not matched to a gene: 10. The CDR3 runs to 15 residues. The CDR3 DNA follows: TGTGCCAGCAGCCAAGTAGCGGGACCTACGACTAAGCAGTTCTTC. Its protein product is CASSQVAGPTTKQFF. Together with reference TRBV14 and TRBJ2-1, the CDR3 gives the full variable domain: EAGVTQFPSHSVIEKGQTVTLRCDPISGHDNLYWYRRVMGKEIKFLLHFVKESKQDESGMPNNRFLAERTGGTYSTLKVQPAELEDSGVYFCASSQVAGPTTKQFFGPGTRLTVL.

The sample holds one count of this clone. V gene TRBV30 combines with J gene TRBJ2-7; the D call may be TRBD1 or TRBD2 (5 bases each). This CDR3 is built from 15 residues. CDR1 is GTSNPN and CDR2 is SVGIG in the germline V gene (reference sequence). Between the trimmed V and J ends, which lost 4 bases and 6 bases, there was a span of 22 bases. This CDR3 is CAWTPGAAQAVEQYF. The DNA for the CDR3 is TGTGCCTGGACTCCCGGGGCAGCCCAGGCCGTCGAGCAGTACTTC.

The V gene is TRBV4-3, the J gene TRBJ2-4; D possibly corresponds to TRBD1 (6 bases). This CDR3 spans 15 amino acids. Germline values: CDR1 LGHNA, CDR2 YSLEER. Trimming took 4 bases from V and 7 from J, leaving 17 bases between them. CDR3 in amino acids: CASSPSLTGSNIQYF. DNA of the CDR3: TGCGCCAGCAGCCCCTCTTTAACAGGGTCTAACATTCAGTACTTC.

The rearrangement links TRBV18 to TRBJ2-7; 8 positions match TRBD2. Looked up from germline, CDR1 is KGHSH and CDR2 is LQKENI. The CDR3 consists of 23 residues. After removal of 1 base from V and 1 base from J, the junction contained 27 bases not matched to a gene. CDR3 loop: CASSPRGRGRETSDPQVSYEQYF. The DNA for the CDR3 is TGTGCCAGCTCACCACGGGGTAGAGGGCGTGAGACTAGCGATCCCCAGGTTTCCTACGAGCAGTACTTC.

The rearrangement uses TRBV12-5 and TRBJ2-3; perhaps TRBD2 as D (6 bases). The CDR3 extends over 14 amino acids. Germline assignment: CDR1 LGHNT and CDR2 FRNRAP. V was clipped by 4 bases and J by 3 bases, with 11 bases between them. Here the CDR3 reads CASGSAGSTDTQYF. In DNA, the CDR3 is TGTGCTAGTGGTTCCGCGGGGAGTACAGATACGCAGTATTTT.

The gene calls are TRBV6-6 and TRBJ2-5; perhaps TRBD2 as D (6 bases). CDR1 MNHNY and CDR2 SVGAGI come from the germline V gene (reference sequence). The germline V and J ends were trimmed by 6 bases and 2 bases, with 13 bases remaining between them. The CDR3 totals 14 residues. This chain's CDR3 is CASRWRDQQETQYF. The DNA of the CDR3 is TGTGCCAGCAGATGGCGGGACCAACAAGAGACCCAGTACTTC.

The chain links TRBV5-4 to TRBJ2-1, with a possible D match to TRBD1 (6 bases). V was trimmed by 0 bases and J by 4 bases, leaving 11 bases between them. CDR1 SGHNT and CDR2 YYREEE come from the germline V gene (reference sequence). The CDR3 is made up of 15 amino acids. Here the CDR3 reads CASSLAAGTYNEQFF. CDR3 in DNA: TGTGCCAGCAGCTTGGCCGCCGGGACATACAATGAGCAGTTCTTC.

The chain recombines TRBV5-1 with TRBJ1-1; D possibly corresponds to TRBD1 (5 bases). This CDR3 is 14 amino acids long. Germline V gene sequence: CDR1 SGHRS, CDR2 YFSETQ. Trimming took 4 bases from V and 4 from J, leaving 14 bases between them. CDR3 protein: CASSRRRGGTEAFF. The CDR3 nucleotides are TGCGCCAGCAGCAGACGGCGGGGCGGCACTGAAGCTTTCTTT.

This rearrangement joins TRBV5-4 to TRBJ2-7, with 11 positions matching TRBD2. J lost 5 bases, V lost 5 bases, and 9 bases had no gene match. The CDR3 is made up of 15 amino acids. Germline V CDR1 and CDR2: SGHNT, YYREEE (reference sequence). Here the CDR3 reads CASSRIAGGPNEQYF. The CDR3 DNA reads TGTGCCAGCAGTCGGATAGCGGGAGGGCCCAACGAGCAGTACTTC.

J is TRBJ2-7 and V is TRBV5-3; no definite D call. TRBV5-3 is an ORF; its function is uncertain. The V and J ends lost 8 bases and 8 bases respectively, with 17 bases between them. This CDR3 spans 12 amino acids. CDR3 sequence (DNA): TGTGCCAGCAGCCACACAAATAAGAAGCAGTACTTC. Translation gives CASSHTNKKQYF.

V is TRBV6-4 and J is TRBJ2-3; 10 nucleotides align to TRBD2. The trim removed 6 bases at V and 2 bases at J, leaving 5 bases unmatched. The CDR3 is 15 amino acids. Germline CDR1 reads MRHNA; CDR2 reads SNTAGT. CDR3 residues: CASRRTSGNTDTQYF. The DNA for the CDR3 is TGTGCCAGCAGGAGGACTAGCGGAAACACAGATACGCAGTATTTT.

The V and J genes are TRBV6-4 and TRBJ2-3, with 8 bases lining up with TRBD2. V was pared by 10 bases and J by 0 bases, with 12 bases of the junction left unmatched. The CDR3 spans 16 residues. Germline assignment: CDR1 MRHNA and CDR2 SNTAGT. CDR3 residues: CATSTELAASTDTQYF. CDR3 bases: TGTGCCACCTCAACAGAACTAGCGGCTAGCACAGATACGCAGTATTTT.

As to this clone: The same CDR3 also results from other DNA sequences found in this sample. The V and J genes are TRBV19 and TRBJ2-5; 11 bases match TRBD2. V gave up 3 bases and J gave up 4 bases; unmatched junction bases: 4. This CDR3 has 15 residues. Germline V gene lookup returns CDR1 LNHDA and CDR2 SQIVND (reference sequence). For the CDR3, the DNA is TGTGCCAGTAGTATTCCAGGACTAGCGGGAGAGACCCAGTACTTC. It specifies CASSIPGLAGETQYF.

The CDR3: CASSQDPGTSTDTQYF. CDR3 bases: TGCGCCAGCAGCCAAGATCCCGGGACTAGCACAGATACGCAGTATTTT. The chain recombines TRBV4-1 with TRBJ2-3; D may be TRBD2 (6 bases). This CDR3 is built from 16 residues. V gave up 0 bases and J gave up 0 bases, with 10 bases separating them. CDR1 is MGHRA and CDR2 is YSYEKL in the germline V gene.

The genes are TRBV7-6 and TRBJ1-5; D is unresolved. CDR1 SGHVS and CDR2 FNYEAQ come from the germline V gene. Deletions cut 3 bases from V and 5 bases from J, with 14 bases between. The CDR3 totals 15 residues. CDR3 DNA: TGTGCCAGCAGCTTTCCAGGATGCGGGGATCAGCCCCAGCATTTT. Its protein product is CASSFPGCGDQPQHF.

The chain uses TRBV7-3 and TRBJ2-1; 7 bases match TRBD2. Trimming at V came to 2 bases and at J to 3 bases, leaving 7 bases not matched to a gene. Germline loops: CDR1 SGHTA, CDR2 FQGTGA. This CDR3 is 16 amino acids long. The CDR3 DNA sequence: TGTGCCAGCAGCTTATTGGCGGGAGTTGTCTACAATGAGCAGTTCTTC. As protein: CASSLLAGVVYNEQFF.